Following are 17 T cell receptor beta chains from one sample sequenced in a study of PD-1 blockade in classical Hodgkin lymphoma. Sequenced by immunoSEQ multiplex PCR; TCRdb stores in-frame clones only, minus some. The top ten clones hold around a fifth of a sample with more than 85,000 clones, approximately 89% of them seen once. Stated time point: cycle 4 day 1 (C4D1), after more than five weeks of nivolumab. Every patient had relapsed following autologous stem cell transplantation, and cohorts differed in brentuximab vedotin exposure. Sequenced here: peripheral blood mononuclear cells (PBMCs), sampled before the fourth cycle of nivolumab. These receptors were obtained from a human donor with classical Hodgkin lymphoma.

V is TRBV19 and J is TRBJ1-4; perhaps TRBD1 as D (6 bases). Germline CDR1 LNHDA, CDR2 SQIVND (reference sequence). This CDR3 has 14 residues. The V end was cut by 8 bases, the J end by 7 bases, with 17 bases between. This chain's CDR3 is CASAPRGRGEKLFF. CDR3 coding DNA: TGTGCCAGTGCCCCCAGGGGAAGGGGTGAAAAACTGTTTTTT. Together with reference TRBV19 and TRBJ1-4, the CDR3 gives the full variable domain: DGGITQSPKYLFRKEGQNVTLSCEQNLNHDAMYWYRQDPGQGLRLIYYSQIVNDFQKGDIAEGYSVSREKKESFPLTVTSAQKNPTAFYLCASAPRGRGEKLFFGSGTQLSVL.

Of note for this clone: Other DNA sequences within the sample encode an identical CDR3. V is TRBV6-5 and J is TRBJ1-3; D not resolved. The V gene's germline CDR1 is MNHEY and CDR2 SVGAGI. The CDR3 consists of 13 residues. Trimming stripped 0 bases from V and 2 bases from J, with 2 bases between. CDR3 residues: CASSYSPGNTIYF. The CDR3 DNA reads TGTGCCAGCAGTTACTCGCCTGGAAACACCATATATTTT.

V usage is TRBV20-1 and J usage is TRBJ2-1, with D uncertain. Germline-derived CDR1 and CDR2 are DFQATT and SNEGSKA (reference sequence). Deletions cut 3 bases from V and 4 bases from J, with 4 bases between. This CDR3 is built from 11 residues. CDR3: CSARRYNEQFF. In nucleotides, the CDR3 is TGCAGTGCTAGGCGGTACAATGAGCAGTTCTTC.

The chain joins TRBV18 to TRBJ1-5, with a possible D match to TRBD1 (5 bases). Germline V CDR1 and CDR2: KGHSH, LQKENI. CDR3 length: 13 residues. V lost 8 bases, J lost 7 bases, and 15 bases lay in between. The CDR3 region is CASTNAGTQPQHF. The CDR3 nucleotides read TGTGCCAGCACCAACGCAGGGACGCAGCCCCAGCATTTT.

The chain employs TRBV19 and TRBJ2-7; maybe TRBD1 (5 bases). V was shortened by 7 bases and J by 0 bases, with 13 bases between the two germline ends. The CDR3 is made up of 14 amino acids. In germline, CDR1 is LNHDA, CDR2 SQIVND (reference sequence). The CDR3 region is CASTKSDSSYEQYF. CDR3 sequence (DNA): TGTGCCAGTACGAAGTCTGACAGCTCCTACGAGCAGTACTTC.

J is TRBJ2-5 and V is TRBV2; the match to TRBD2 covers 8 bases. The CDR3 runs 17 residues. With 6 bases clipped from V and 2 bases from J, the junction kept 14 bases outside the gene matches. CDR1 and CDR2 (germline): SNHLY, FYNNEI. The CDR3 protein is CASRLERLARTQETQYF. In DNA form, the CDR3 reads TGTGCCAGCAGGCTAGAGCGACTAGCGAGAACTCAAGAGACCCAGTACTTC.

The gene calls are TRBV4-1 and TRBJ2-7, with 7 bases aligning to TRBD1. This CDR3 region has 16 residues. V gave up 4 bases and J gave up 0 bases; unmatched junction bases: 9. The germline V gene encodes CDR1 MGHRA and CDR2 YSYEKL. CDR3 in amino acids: CASSLKGQRPSYEQYF. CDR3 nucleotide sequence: TGCGCCAGCAGCCTCAAGGGACAGAGACCCTCCTACGAGCAGTACTTC.

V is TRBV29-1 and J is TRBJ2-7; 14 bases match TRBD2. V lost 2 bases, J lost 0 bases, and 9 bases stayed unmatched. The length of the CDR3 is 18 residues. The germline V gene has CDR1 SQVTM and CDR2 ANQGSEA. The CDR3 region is CSVELYGTSGGNSYEQYF. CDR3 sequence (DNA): TGCAGCGTTGAATTATATGGGACTAGCGGGGGCAACTCCTACGAGCAGTACTTC.

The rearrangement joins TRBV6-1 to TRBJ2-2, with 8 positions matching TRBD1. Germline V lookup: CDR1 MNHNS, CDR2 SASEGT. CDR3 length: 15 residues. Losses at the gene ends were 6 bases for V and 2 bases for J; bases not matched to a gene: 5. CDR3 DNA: TGTGCCAGCAGCCCCAGGGGGCAAAACACCGGGGAGCTGTTTTTT. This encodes CASSPRGQNTGELFF.

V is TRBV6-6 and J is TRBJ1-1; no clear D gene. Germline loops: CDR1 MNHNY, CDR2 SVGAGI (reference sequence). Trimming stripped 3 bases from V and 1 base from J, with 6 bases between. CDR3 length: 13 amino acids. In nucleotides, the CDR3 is TGTGCCAGCAGTTATCCAGGGAACACTGAAGCTTTCTTT. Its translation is CASSYPGNTEAFF.

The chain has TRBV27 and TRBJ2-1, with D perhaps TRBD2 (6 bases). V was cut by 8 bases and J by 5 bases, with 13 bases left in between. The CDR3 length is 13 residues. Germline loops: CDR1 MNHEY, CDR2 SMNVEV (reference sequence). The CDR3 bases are TGTGCCAGCCGGGACTCACCGAACAATGAGCAGTTCTTC. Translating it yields CASRDSPNNEQFF.

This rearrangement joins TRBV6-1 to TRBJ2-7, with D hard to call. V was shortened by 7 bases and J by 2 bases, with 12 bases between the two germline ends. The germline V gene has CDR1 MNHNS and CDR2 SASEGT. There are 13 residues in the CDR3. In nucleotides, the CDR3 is TGTGCCAGCAATCATGGTAAAGCCTACGAGCAGTACTTC. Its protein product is CASNHGKAYEQYF.

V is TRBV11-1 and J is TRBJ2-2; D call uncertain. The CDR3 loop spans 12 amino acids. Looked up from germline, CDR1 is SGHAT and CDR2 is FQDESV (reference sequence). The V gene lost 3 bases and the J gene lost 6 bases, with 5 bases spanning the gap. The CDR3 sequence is CASSFQAGELFF. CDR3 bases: TGTGCCAGCAGCTTCCAAGCCGGGGAGCTGTTTTTT.

This CDR3 reads CASSVPGQYNEQFF. For the CDR3, the DNA is TGTGCCAGTAGCGTACCGGGACAATACAATGAGCAGTTCTTC. V and J are TRBV19 and TRBJ2-1; D might be TRBD1 (6 bases). Trimming removed 6 bases at V and 4 bases at J, with 13 bases between. In germline, CDR1 is LNHDA, CDR2 SQIVND (reference sequence). The CDR3 runs 14 residues.

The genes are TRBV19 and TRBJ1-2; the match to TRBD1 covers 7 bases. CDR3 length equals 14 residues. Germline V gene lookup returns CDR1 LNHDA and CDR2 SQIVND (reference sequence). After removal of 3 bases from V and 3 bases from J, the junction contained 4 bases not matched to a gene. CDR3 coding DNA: TGTGCCAGTAGTATCGACAGGGTCTACTATGGCTACACCTTC. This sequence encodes CASSIDRVYYGYTF. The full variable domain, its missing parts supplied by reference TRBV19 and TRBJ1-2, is DGGITQSPKYLFRKEGQNVTLSCEQNLNHDAMYWYRQDPGQGLRLIYYSQIVNDFQKGDIAEGYSVSREKKESFPLTVTSAQKNPTAFYLCASSIDRVYYGYTFGSGTRLTVV.

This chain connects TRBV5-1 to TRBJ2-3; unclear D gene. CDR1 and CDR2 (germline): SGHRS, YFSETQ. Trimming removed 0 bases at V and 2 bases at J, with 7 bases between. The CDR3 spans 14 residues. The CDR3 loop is CASSLGEVTDTQYF. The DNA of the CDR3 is TGCGCCAGCAGCTTGGGGGAAGTCACAGATACGCAGTATTTT.

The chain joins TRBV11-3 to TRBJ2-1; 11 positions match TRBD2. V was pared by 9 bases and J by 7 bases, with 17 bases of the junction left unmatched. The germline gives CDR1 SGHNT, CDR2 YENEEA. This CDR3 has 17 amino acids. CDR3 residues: CASIAGGPSEIKNEQFF. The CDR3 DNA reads TGTGCCAGTATAGCGGGAGGGCCGTCGGAGATCAAGAATGAGCAGTTCTTC. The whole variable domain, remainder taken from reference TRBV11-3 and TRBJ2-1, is EAGVVQSPRYKIIEKKQPVAFWCNPISGHNTLYWYLQNLGQGPELLIRYENEEAVDDSQLPKDRFSAERLKGVDSTLKIQPAELGDSAVYLCASIAGGPSEIKNEQFFGPGTRLTVL.